Described below is a single T cell receptor (beta chain) sequence and its context. Its antigen is not known. The sample comes from a study of OX40 agonist ivuxolimab in advanced cancers. Points from the study as a whole: Expanded clones tended on average to be more numerous among CD8+ T cells than CD4+.

Some clones are missing from TCRdb's copy, which holds only in-frame ones; the method was immunoSEQ multiplex PCR. The sample holds 90,000 or so clones, about 90% seen once. Germline V gene sequence: CDR1 ENHRY, CDR2 SYGVKD. The V gene lost 3 bases and the J gene lost 8 bases, with 17 bases spanning the gap. The length of the CDR3 is 15 residues. This chain connects TRBV10-3 to TRBJ2-1; no definite D call. The material was CD4+ or CD8+ T cells sorted from blood, obtained in a trial of the OX40 agonist ivuxolimab. The receptor was isolated from an adult with an advanced solid tumor such as melanoma, head and neck, liver or kidney cancer. CDR3 amino acids: CAISDLSHDVHEQFF. CDR3 DNA sequence: TGTGCCATCAGTGATTTAAGTCACGACGTCCATGAGCAGTTCTTC.